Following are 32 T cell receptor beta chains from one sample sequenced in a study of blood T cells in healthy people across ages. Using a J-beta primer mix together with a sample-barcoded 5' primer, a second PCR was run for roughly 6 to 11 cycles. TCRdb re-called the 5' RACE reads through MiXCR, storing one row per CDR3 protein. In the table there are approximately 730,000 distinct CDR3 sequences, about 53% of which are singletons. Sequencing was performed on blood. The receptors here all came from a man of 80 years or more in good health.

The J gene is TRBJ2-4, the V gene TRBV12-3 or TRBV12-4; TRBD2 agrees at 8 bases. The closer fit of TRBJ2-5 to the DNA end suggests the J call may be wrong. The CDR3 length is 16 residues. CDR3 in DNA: TGTGCCAGCAGTTTATACCTAGCGGGCGGGCGGGAGACCCAGTACTTC. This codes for CASSLYLAGGRETQYF.

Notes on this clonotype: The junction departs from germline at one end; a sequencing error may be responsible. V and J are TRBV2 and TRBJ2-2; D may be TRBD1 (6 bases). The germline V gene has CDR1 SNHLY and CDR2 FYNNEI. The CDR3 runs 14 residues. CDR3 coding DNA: TGCGCCAGCATTGGGACAACTAACACCGGGGAGCTGTTTTTT. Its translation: CASIGTTNTGELFF.

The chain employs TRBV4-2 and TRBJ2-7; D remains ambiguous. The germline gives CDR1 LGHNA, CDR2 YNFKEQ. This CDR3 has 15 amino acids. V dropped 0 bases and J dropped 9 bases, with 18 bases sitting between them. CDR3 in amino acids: CASSQDLGLDLLQYF. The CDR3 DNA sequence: TGTGCCAGCAGCCAAGATCTCGGGCTAGATCTTTTGCAGTACTTC.

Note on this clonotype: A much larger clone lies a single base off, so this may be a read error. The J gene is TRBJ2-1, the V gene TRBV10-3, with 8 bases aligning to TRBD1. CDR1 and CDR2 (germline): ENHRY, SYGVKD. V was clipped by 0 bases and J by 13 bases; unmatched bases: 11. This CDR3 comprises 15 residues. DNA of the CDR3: TGTGCCATCAGTGAGTCCCCAGGGGGCCGGGAGACCCAGTTCTTC. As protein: CAISESPGGRETQFF.

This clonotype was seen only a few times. CDR3 protein: CASSHLWRNGEQYF. The CDR3 coding sequence is TGTGCCAGCAGCCACTTGTGGAGGAATGGCGAGCAGTACTTC. The J gene is TRBJ2-7, the V gene TRBV7-2, with D possibly TRBD2 on 5 matching bases. V was cut by 5 bases and J by 6 bases, with 17 bases left in between. The CDR3 is 14 residues long. Germline V gene lookup returns CDR1 SGHTA and CDR2 FQGNSA.

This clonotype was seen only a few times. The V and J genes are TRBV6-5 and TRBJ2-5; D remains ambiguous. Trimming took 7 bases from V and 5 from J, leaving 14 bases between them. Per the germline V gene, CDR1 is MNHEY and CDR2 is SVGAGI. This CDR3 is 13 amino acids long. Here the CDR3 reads CASTVTPFETQYF. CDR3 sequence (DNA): TGTGCCAGCACTGTAACACCGTTCGAGACCCAGTACTTC.

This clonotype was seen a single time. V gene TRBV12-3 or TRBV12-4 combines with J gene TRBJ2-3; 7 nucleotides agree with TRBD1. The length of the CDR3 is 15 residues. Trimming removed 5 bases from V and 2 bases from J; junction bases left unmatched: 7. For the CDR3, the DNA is TGTGCCAGCAGTCACCCGACAGGGTTCACAGATACGCAGTATTTT. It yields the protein CASSHPTGFTDTQYF.

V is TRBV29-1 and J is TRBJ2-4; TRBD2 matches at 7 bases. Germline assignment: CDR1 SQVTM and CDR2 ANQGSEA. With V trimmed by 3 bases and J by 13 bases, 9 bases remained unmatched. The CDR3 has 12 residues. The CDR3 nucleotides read TGCAGCGTTGATCGAAATGCGGGGGAGCAGTACTTC. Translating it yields CSVDRNAGEQYF.

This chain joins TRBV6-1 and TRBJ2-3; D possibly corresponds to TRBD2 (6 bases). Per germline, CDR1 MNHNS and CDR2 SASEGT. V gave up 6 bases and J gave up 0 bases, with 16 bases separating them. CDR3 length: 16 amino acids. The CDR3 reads CASSPLPAGSTDTQYF. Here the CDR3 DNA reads TGTGCCAGCAGCCCCCTCCCGGCGGGGAGCACAGATACGCAGTATTTT.

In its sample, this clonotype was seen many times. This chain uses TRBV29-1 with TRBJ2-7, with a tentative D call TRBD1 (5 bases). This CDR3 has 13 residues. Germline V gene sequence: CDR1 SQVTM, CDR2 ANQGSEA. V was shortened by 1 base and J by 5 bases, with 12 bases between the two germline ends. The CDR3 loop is CSVEGRRGHEQYF. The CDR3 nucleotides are TGCAGCGTTGAAGGCAGAAGGGGCCACGAGCAGTACTTC.

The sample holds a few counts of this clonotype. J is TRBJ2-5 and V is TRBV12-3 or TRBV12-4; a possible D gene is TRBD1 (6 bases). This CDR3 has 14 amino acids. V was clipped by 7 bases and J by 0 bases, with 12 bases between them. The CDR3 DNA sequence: TGTGCCAGCAACGCTGACAGGTACCAAGAGACCCAGTACTTC. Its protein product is CASNADRYQETQYF.

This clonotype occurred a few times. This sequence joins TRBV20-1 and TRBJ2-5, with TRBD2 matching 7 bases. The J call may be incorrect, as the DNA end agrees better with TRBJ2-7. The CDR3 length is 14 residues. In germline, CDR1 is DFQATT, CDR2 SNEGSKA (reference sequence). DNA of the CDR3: TGCAGTGCTACAATACCGGGAGGAACCTACGAGCAGTACTTC. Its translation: CSATIPGGTYEQYF.

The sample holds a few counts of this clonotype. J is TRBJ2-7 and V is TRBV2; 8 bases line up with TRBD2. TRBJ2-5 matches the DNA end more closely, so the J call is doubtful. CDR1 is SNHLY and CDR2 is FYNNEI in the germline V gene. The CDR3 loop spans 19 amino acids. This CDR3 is CASSRTAGARFSRQETQYF. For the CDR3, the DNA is TGTGCCAGCAGCCGCACAGCGGGAGCTCGGTTTTCGAGGCAGGAGACCCAGTACTTC.

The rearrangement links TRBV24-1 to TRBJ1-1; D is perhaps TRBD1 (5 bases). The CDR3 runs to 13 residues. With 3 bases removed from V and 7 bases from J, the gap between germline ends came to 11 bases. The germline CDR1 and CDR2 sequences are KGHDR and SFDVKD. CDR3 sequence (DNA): TGTGCCACCAGTGATGGGGCGGCGCTTGAAGCTTTCTTT. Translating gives CATSDGAALEAFF.

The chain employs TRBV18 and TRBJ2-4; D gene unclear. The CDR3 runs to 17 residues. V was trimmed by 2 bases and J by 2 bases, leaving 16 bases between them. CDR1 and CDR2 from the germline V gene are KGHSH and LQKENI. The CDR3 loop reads CASSPMEVGLTKNIQYF. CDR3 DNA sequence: TGTGCCAGCTCACCAATGGAAGTAGGTCTAACCAAAAACATTCAGTACTTC.

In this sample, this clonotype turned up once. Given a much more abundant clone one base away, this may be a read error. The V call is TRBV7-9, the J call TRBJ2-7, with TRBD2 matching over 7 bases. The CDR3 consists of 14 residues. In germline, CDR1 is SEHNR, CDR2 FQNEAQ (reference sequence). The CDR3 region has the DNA TGTGCCAGCAGCGTAGCTAGCGGTGTTTGGGAGCAGTACTTC. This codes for CASSVASGVWEQYF.

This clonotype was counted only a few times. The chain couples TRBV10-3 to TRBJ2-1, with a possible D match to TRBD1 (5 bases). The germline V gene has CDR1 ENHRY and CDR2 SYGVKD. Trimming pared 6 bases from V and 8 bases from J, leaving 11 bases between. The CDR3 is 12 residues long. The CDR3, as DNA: TGTGCCATCAGGGCCAGGGTGGATGAGCAGTTCTTC. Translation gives CAIRARVDEQFF.

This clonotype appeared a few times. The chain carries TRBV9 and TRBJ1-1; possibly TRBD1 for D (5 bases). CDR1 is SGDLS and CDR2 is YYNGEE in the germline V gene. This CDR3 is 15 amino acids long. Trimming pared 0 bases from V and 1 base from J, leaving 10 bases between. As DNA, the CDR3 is TGTGCCAGCAGCGTAGCTGGGACGGCGAACACTGAAGCTTTCTTT. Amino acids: CASSVAGTANTEAFF.

The CDR3 here is CASSQEKRYAYF. The CDR3 region has the DNA TGTGCCAGCAGCCAAGAGAAGAGATACGCGTATTTT. The rearrangement links TRBV4-2 to TRBJ2-3; D remains unclear. Germline V gene lookup returns CDR1 LGHNA and CDR2 YNFKEQ. V was pared by 0 bases and J by 14 bases, with 12 bases between. The CDR3 has 12 amino acids.

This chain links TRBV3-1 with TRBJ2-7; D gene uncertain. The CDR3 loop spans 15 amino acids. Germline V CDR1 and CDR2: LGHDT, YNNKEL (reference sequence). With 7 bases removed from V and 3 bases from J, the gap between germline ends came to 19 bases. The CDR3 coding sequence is TGTGCCAGCAAAGTCCCCATCCGACCTTACTACGAGCAGTACTTC. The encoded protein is CASKVPIRPYYEQYF.

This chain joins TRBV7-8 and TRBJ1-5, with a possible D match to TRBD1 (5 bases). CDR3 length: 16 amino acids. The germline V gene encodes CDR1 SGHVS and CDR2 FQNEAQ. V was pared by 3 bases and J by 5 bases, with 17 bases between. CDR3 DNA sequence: TGTGCCAGCAGCTTTATAGGAACAGGTGGGGATCAGCCCCAGCATTTT. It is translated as CASSFIGTGGDQPQHF.

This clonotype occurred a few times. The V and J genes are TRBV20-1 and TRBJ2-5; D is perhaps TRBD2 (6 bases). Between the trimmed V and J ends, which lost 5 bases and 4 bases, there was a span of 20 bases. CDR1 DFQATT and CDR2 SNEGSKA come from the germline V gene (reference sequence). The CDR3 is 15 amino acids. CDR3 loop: CSADTRDFFGETQYF. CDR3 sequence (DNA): TGCAGTGCTGACACCCGGGACTTTTTTGGAGAGACCCAGTACTTC.

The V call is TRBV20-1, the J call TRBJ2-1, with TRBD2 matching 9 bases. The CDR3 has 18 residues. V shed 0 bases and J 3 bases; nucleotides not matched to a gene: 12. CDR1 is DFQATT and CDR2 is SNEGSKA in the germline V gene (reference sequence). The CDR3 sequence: CSARDVSGRSPLYNEQFF. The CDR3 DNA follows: TGCAGTGCTAGAGATGTTAGCGGGAGATCCCCCCTCTACAATGAGCAGTTCTTC.

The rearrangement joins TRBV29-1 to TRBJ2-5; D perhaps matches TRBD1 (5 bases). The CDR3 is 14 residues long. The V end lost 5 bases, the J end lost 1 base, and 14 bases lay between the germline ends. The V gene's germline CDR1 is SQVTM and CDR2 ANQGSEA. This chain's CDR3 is CSVRQGGFQETQYF. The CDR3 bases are TGCAGCGTTCGGCAGGGTGGATTCCAAGAGACCCAGTACTTC.

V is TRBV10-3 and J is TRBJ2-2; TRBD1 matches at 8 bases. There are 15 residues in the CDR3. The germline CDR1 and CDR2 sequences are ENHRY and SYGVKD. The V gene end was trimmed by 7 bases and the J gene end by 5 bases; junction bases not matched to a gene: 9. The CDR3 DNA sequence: TGTGCCATCACCTCGGCGGGACAGGAGACCGGGGAGCTGTTTTTT. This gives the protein CAITSAGQETGELFF.

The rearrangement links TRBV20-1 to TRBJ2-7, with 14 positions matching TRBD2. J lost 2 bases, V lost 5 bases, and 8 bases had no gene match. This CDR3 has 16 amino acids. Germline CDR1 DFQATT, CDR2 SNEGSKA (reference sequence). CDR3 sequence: CSASPPGLAGAYEQYF. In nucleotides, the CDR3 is TGCAGTGCTTCGCCCCCGGGACTAGCGGGGGCCTACGAGCAGTACTTC.

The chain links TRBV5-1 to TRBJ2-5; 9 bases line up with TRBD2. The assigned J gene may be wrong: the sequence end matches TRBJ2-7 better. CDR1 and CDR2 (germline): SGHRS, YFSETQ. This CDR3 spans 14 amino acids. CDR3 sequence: CASSLVSGGHEQYF. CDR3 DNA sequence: TGCGCCAGCAGCTTGGTTAGCGGGGGACACGAGCAGTACTTC.

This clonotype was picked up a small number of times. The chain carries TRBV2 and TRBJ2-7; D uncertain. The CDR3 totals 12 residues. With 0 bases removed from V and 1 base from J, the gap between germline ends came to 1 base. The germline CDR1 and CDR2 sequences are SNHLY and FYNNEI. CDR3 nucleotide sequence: TGTGCCAGCAGTGAAGCGTCCTACGAGCAGTACTTC. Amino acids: CASSEASYEQYF.

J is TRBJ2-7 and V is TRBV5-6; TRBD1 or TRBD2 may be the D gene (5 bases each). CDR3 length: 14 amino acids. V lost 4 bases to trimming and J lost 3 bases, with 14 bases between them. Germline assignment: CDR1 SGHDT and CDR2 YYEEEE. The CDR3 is CASSVVPGSYEQYF. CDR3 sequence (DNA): TGTGCCAGCAGCGTGGTACCAGGGAGCTACGAGCAGTACTTC.

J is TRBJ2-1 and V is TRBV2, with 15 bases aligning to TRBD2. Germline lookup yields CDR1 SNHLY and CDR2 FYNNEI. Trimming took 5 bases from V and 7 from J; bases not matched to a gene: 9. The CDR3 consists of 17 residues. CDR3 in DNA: TGTGCCAGCAGTCCTACGGGACTAGCGGGAGGTTTGAATGAGCAGTTCTTC. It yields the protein CASSPTGLAGGLNEQFF.

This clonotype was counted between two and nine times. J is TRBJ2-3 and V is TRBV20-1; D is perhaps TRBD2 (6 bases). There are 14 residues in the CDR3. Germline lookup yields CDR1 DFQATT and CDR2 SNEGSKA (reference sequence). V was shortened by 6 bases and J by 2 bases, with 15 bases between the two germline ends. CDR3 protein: CSAGGLGDTDTQYF. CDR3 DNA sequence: TGCAGTGCCGGAGGGCTGGGAGACACAGATACGCAGTATTTT.

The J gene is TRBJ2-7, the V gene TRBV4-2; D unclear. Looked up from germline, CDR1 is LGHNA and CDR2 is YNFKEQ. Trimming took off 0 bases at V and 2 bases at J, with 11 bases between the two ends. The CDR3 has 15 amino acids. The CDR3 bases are TGTGCCAGCAGCCAAGATTTGGCCAGCCCCTACGAGCAGTACTTC. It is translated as CASSQDLASPYEQYF.